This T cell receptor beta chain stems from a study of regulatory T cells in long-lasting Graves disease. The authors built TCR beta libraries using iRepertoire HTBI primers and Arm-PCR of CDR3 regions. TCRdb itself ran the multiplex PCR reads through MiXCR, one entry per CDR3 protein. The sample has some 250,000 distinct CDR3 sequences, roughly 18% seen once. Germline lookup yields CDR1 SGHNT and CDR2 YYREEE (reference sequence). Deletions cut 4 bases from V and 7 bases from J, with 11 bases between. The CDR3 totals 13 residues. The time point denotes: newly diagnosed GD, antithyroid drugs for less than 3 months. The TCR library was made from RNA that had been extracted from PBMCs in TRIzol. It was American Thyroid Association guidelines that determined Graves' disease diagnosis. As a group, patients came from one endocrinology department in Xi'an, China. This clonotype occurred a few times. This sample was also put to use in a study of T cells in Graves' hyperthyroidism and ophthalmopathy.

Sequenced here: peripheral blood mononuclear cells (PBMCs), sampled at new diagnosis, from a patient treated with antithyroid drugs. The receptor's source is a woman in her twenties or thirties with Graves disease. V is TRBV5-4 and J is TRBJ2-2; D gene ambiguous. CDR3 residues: CASSRSLNGELFF. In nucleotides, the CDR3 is TGTGCCAGCAGCCGGTCTTTGAACGGGGAGCTGTTTTTT.